The 5 T cell receptor beta chains below were found in one sample sequenced in a study of persistence of HIV-infected CD4 T cells. No antigen has been identified for these receptors. The immunoSEQ assay was version 4, run in survey mode. Method: immunoSEQ multiplex PCR; TCRdb's copy keeps in-frame clones and lacks some. The sample consists of about 60,000 clones, just under 75% of them appearing once. An overlapping HIV-1 Gag peptide pool stimulated these cells at 0.95 to 1 ug/peptide/mL. CD40L-negative CD69-negative CD45RO-high memory CD4+ T cells were sorted as populations depleted of antigen-responding cells. The sample here was CD4+ T cells sorted from PBMCs after roughly 18-hour stimulation, taken from a patient who received antiretroviral therapy. The source is an adult man with HIV who was CMV-seropositive.

The genes are TRBV19 and TRBJ2-6; 8 positions agree with TRBD1. Germline trimming cut 5 bases from V and 2 bases from J; bases unmatched to any gene: 2. Germline CDR1 is LNHDA and CDR2 is SQIVND (reference sequence). The CDR3 is 15 amino acids. In DNA form, the CDR3 reads TGTGCCAGTAGTTCACAGGGGGCTGGGGCCAACGTCCTGACTTTC. This codes for CASSSQGAGANVLTF.

Here the CDR3 reads CASSLAGTGSPEQYF. For the CDR3, the DNA is TGTGCCAGCAGCTTGGCCGGGACAGGGTCACCCGAGCAGTACTTC. The rearrangement joins TRBV5-5 to TRBJ2-7; 9 bases agree with TRBD1. Per the germline V gene, CDR1 is SGHKS and CDR2 is YYEKEE (reference sequence). The CDR3 has 15 amino acids. Losses at the gene ends were 0 bases for V and 6 bases for J; bases not matched to a gene: 7.

The chain's CDR3 is CASSLGEWTEAFF. CDR3 coding DNA: TGTGCCAGCAGCTTAGGGGAATGGACTGAAGCTTTCTTT. J is TRBJ1-1 and V is TRBV11-1; D is uncertain. The germline gives CDR1 SGHAT, CDR2 FQDESV (reference sequence). V was cut by 1 base and J by 5 bases, with 8 bases left in between. The CDR3 loop spans 13 amino acids. Based on the CDR3 plus reference TRBV11-1 and TRBJ1-1, the full variable domain is EAEVAQSPRYKITEKSQAVAFWCDPISGHATLYWYRQILGQGPELLVQFQDESVVDDSQLPKDRFSAERLKGVDSTLKIQPAELGDSAMYLCASSLGEWTEAFFGQGTRLTVV.

The chain uses TRBV24-1 and TRBJ2-2; D is possibly TRBD1 (6 bases). V was trimmed by 4 bases and J by 2 bases, leaving 13 bases between them. CDR3 size: 16 residues. CDR1 and CDR2 (germline): KGHDR, SFDVKD. CDR3 bases: TGTGCCACCAGTGACTCCGGGACACCAAACACCGGGGAGCTGTTTTTT. Translated: CATSDSGTPNTGELFF.

The chain carries TRBV11-2 and TRBJ1-5; unclear D gene. V lost 1 base and J 1 base, leaving 2 bases between the germline ends. This CDR3 is 13 amino acids long. In germline, CDR1 is SGHAT, CDR2 FQNNGV. CDR3 sequence: CASSLGSNQPQHF. The CDR3 DNA is TGTGCCAGCAGCTTAGGGAGCAATCAGCCCCAGCATTTT.